The 4 T cell receptor beta chains in this list originate from one sample, sequenced in a study of blood T cell repertoires in COVID-19. Using immunoSEQ multiplex PCR, the repertoire was profiled, and TCRdb retains in-frame clones only, with some absent. The sample yields 100,000 to 150,000 clones, 85% seen once. What was sequenced was peripheral blood. The receptors were sampled from a man older than 75 with active or convalescent COVID-19.

This clone was counted once. The rearrangement joins TRBV19 to TRBJ2-5; TRBD2 aligns across 11 bases. The trim removed 4 bases at V and 5 bases at J, leaving 6 bases unmatched. This CDR3 spans 15 amino acids. CDR1 and CDR2 from the germline V gene are LNHDA and SQIVND (reference sequence). CDR3 region: CASSTASGGRETQYF. As DNA, the CDR3 is TGTGCCAGTAGTACCGCTAGCGGGGGGCGGGAGACCCAGTACTTC.

This rearrangement joins TRBV7-9 to TRBJ1-1, with 9 bases lining up with TRBD1. The ends lost 5 bases at V and 3 bases at J; junction bases unmatched: 7. CDR1 is SEHNR, CDR2 FQNEAQ, per germline (reference sequence). The CDR3 loop spans 15 amino acids. CDR3 protein: CASSRRGQGYTEAFF. CDR3 DNA sequence: TGTGCCAGCAGCCGCCGGGGACAGGGTTACACTGAAGCTTTCTTT.

The chain joins TRBV5-4 to TRBJ2-4; TRBD1 matches 7 bases. The CDR3 totals 14 residues. Germline V gene lookup returns CDR1 SGHNT and CDR2 YYREEE (reference sequence). The J segment lost 7 bases and the V segment lost 2 bases, leaving 6 bases of the junction unmatched. As DNA, the CDR3 is TGTGCCAGCAGCTTCGGGACAGTATTGAACATTCAGTACTTC. Translation: CASSFGTVLNIQYF. Combining the CDR3 with reference TRBV5-4 and TRBJ2-4 gives the whole variable domain ETGVTQSPTHLIKTRGQQVTLRCSSQSGHNTVSWYQQALGQGPQFIFQYYREEENGRGNFPPRFSGLQFPNYSSELNVNALELDDSALYLCASSFGTVLNIQYFGAGTRLSVL.

This chain connects TRBV9 to TRBJ2-3; no definite D call. The CDR3 covers 15 residues. V lost 0 bases and J lost 2, with 10 bases in between. Germline CDR1 and CDR2: SGDLS and YYNGEE. The CDR3 spells CASSVGSGFTDTQYF. CDR3 DNA: TGTGCCAGCAGCGTAGGTTCTGGCTTCACAGATACGCAGTATTTT.